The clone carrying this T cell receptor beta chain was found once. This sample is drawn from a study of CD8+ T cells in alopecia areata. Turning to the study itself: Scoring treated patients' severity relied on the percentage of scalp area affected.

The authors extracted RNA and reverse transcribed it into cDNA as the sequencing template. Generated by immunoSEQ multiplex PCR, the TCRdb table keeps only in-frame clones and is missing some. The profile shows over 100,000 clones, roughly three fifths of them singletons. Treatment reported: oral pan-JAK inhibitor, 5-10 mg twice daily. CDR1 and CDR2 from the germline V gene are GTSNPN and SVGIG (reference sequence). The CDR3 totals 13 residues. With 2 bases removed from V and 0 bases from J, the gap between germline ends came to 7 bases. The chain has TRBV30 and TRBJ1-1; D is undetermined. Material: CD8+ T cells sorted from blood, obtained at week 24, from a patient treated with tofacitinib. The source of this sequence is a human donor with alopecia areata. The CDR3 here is CAWSSRLNTEAFF. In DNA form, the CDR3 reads TGTGCCTGGAGTTCTCGACTGAACACTGAAGCTTTCTTT.